The 4 T cell receptor beta chains given below trace back to one sample, sequenced in a study of OX40 agonist ivuxolimab in advanced cancers. Libraries were constructed by the immunoSEQ multiplex PCR assay. The table was pulled from immuneACCESS by TCRdb, which kept in-frame rearrangements only. Such tables lose some clones; where checked, under half of the loss comes from unresolved V genes, and the rest has no known cause. The sample table lists about 22,000 clones, approximately 81% of them with a count of one. The ten most abundant clones make up roughly 23% of the sample. The sequencing here drew on CD4+ or CD8+ T cells sorted from blood, taken in a trial of the OX40 agonist ivuxolimab. The receptors originated from an adult with an advanced solid tumor such as melanoma, head and neck, liver or kidney cancer.

This sequence joins TRBV5-6 and TRBJ2-7, with D maybe TRBD1 (5 bases). The CDR3 is made up of 16 amino acids. Germline V gives CDR1 SGHDT, CDR2 YYEEEE. V was pared by 4 bases and J by 5 bases, with 22 bases between. CDR3 sequence reads: CASSPPQGRKADEQYF. The CDR3 nucleotides are TGTGCCAGCAGCCCGCCTCAGGGAAGAAAGGCCGACGAGCAGTACTTC.

The chain joins TRBV4-3 to TRBJ1-1; D is ambiguous. The germline CDR1 and CDR2 sequences are LGHNA and YSLEER. This CDR3 is 11 amino acids long. Trimming took off 3 bases at V and 10 bases at J, with 9 bases between the two ends. CDR3 nucleotide sequence: TGCGCCAGCAGCCAGTCAAGCAGAGCTTTCTTT. Translation gives CASSQSSRAFF.

This chain links TRBV15 with TRBJ2-7; D is ambiguous. CDR3 size: 12 residues. Trimming left V 0 bases short and J 5 bases short, with 5 bases between. Germline lookup yields CDR1 LNHNV and CDR2 YYDKDF (reference sequence). CDR3 protein: CATSRDLNEQYF. In DNA, the CDR3 is TGTGCCACCAGCAGAGATCTGAACGAGCAGTACTTC.

The V call is TRBV13, the J call TRBJ2-4; 7 bases fit TRBD2. Germline-derived CDR1 and CDR2 are PRHDT and FYEKMQ (reference sequence). With 3 bases clipped from V and 4 bases from J, the junction kept 9 bases outside the gene matches. The CDR3 is made up of 16 amino acids. The CDR3 reads CASSFVSGAGKNIQYF. The DNA for the CDR3 is TGTGCCAGCAGCTTCGTTTCGGGAGCGGGGAAAAACATTCAGTACTTC.